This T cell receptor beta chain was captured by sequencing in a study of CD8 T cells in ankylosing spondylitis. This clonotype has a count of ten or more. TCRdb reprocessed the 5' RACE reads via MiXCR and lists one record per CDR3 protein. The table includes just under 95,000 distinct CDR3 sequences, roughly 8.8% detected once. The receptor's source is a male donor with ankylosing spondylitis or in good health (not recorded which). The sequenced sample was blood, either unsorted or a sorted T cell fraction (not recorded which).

DNA for the CDR3: TGTGCCAGCAGCTTCGGGCACCCCTACGAGCAGTACTTC. Its protein is CASSFGHPYEQYF. The chain employs TRBV7-9 and TRBJ2-7; D is uncertain. CDR1 and CDR2 (germline): SEHNR, FQNEAQ (reference sequence). CDR3 length: 13 residues. The V end lost 3 bases, the J end lost 2 bases, and 8 bases lay between the germline ends. Looking up the rest from reference TRBV7-9 and TRBJ2-7 gives the full variable domain: DTGVSQNPRHKITKRGQNVTFRCDPISEHNRLYWYRQTLGQGPEFLTYFQNEAQLEKSRLLSDRFSAERPKGSFSTLEIQRTEQGDSAMYLCASSFGHPYEQYFGPGTRLTVT.